The sequence of this T cell receptor beta chain was determined in a study of T cell repertoires in cytomegalovirus infection. Study observations and caveats: HLA-C-restricted CMV-specific TCR beta clonotypes were dominant in the ex vivo response. People with CMV and the relevant HLA were identified by cumulative public TCR beta family frequency.

V dropped 8 bases and J dropped 3 bases, with 15 bases sitting between them. CDR3 length: 14 residues. In the case of this clonotype: What it binds is not known.

From the reads, TCRdb called clonotypes with MiXCR, one entry per CDR3 protein. The repertoire has 250,000 to 300,000 distinct CDR3 sequences, less than 25% of them found once; the top ten carry approximately 19%. The rearrangement links TRBV12-3 or TRBV12-4 to TRBJ2-3; weak D call: TRBD1 (5 bases). This receptor was identified in a human donor in good health (CMV status not recorded). Some clones in this sample may be carry-over from other donors' samples. Source: cultured PBMCs, taken from culture after CMV antigen stimulation. The CDR3 DNA is TGTGCCAGCCGAACGGACACCCCAACAGATACGCAGTATTTT. Amino acid sequence: CASRTDTPTDTQYF.